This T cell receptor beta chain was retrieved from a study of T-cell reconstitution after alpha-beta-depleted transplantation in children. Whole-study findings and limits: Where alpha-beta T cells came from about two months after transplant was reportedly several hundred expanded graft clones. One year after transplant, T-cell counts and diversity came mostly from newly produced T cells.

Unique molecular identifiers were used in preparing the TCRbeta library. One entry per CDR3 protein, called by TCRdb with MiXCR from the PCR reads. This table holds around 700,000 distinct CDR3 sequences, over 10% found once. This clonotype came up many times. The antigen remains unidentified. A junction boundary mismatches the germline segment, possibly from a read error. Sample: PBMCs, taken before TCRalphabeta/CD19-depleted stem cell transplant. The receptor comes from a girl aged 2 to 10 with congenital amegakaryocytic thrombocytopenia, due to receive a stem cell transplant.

The CDR3 reads CSASTYRVSNSEAFF. CDR3 nucleotide sequence: TGCAGTGCTAGCACCTACAGGGTTTCTAACAGTGAAGCTTTCTTT. The rearrangement uses TRBV20-1 and TRBJ1-1; tentative D call: TRBD1 (6 bases). The CDR3 is 15 amino acids. Germline CDR1 is DFQATT and CDR2 is SNEGSKA (reference sequence).